Sequencing of this T cell receptor beta chain was carried out in a study of blood T cell repertoires in COVID-19. Authors' data handling: How many nucleated cells were present was estimated from reference gene primer amplification. Sequencing used immunoSEQ multiplex PCR; TCRdb keeps in-frame clones, though not all of them. The DNA gave D and trimming, while V, J and clone size come from that table. The sample includes 100,000 to 150,000 clones, around nine tenths of them seen just once. The CDR3 consists of 17 residues. Per germline, CDR1 SGHAT and CDR2 FQNNGV. V trimming: 3 bases; J trimming: 2 bases; junction bases outside the gene matches: 9. Seattle participants joined during active infection and were tracked over time.

The rearrangement links TRBV11-2 to TRBJ2-3; 9 positions agree with TRBD2. This TCR came from a man aged 55 to 69 with COVID-19, enrolled during active disease. The sequenced material came from peripheral blood. CDR3: CASSFGGGGALTDTQYF. The CDR3 region has the DNA TGTGCCAGCAGCTTTGGTGGCGGGGGGGCCCTCACAGATACGCAGTATTTT.